Listed here are 6 T cell receptor beta chains from one sample, sequenced in a study of blood T cell repertoires in COVID-19. Profiling relied on immunoSEQ multiplex PCR, and the TCRdb table lists in-frame clones only, not all of them. Here the sample spans 200,000 to 250,000 clones, more than 65% being singletons. What was sequenced was peripheral blood. The receptor source for this set is a man aged 50 to 59 with active or convalescent COVID-19.

The gene calls are TRBV18 and TRBJ2-3, with 10 positions matching TRBD2. The CDR3 is 15 amino acids. The trim removed 3 bases at V and 2 bases at J, leaving 2 bases unmatched. Per germline, CDR1 KGHSH and CDR2 LQKENI. The CDR3 loop reads CASSPTSGYTDTQYF. CDR3 DNA sequence: TGTGCCAGCTCACCGACTAGCGGGTACACAGATACGCAGTATTTT.

Note on this clone: In the same sample, other DNA sequences code for this CDR3. This sequence joins TRBV28 and TRBJ1-6; 9 bases line up with TRBD1. The CDR3 spans 13 residues. J lost 8 bases, V lost 7 bases, and 3 bases had no gene match. From germline, CDR1 is MDHEN and CDR2 SYDVKM. The CDR3 region is CASTDRGDSPLHF. CDR3 DNA sequence: TGTGCCAGCACGGACAGGGGCGATTCACCCCTCCACTTT.

V is TRBV3-1 (or the pseudogene TRBV3-2) and J is TRBJ2-5, with 13 bases matching TRBD2. This CDR3 has 15 residues. Trimming removed 4 bases from V and 4 bases from J; junction bases left unmatched: 3. Germline values: CDR1 LGHDT, CDR2 YNNKEL (reference sequence). CDR3 coding DNA: TGTGCCAGCAGCCTCCGGACTAGCGGGAGAGAGACCCAGTACTTC. This translates into CASSLRTSGRETQYF.

A few counts support this clone. As DNA, the CDR3 is TGTGCCATCAGTGAGTCGCTAGACAGGGGAAACTCACCCCTCCACTTT. This gives the protein CAISESLDRGNSPLHF. The genes are TRBV10-3 and TRBJ1-6, with 8 bases fitting TRBD1. The CDR3 contains 16 residues. Germline trimming cut 0 bases from V and 10 bases from J; bases unmatched to any gene: 8. The germline V gene has CDR1 ENHRY and CDR2 SYGVKD.

The chain couples TRBV19 to TRBJ1-5; D is possibly TRBD1 (5 bases). CDR1 LNHDA and CDR2 SQIVND come from the germline V gene (reference sequence). The V and J ends lost 5 bases and 5 bases respectively, with 13 bases between them. The CDR3 runs 14 residues. CDR3 in amino acids: CASSDYRRDQPQHF. Here the CDR3 DNA reads TGTGCCAGTAGTGATTACAGGAGGGATCAGCCCCAGCATTTT.

This sequence joins TRBV27 and TRBJ2-2; TRBD2 matches at 8 bases. The CDR3 is made up of 15 amino acids. V shed 6 bases and J 5 bases; nucleotides not matched to a gene: 8. Germline CDR1 and CDR2: MNHEY and SMNVEV (reference sequence). CDR3 nucleotide sequence: TGTGCCAGCAGCTTCCTTAGCGGGGCTACCGGGGAGCTGTTTTTT. It is translated as CASSFLSGATGELFF.